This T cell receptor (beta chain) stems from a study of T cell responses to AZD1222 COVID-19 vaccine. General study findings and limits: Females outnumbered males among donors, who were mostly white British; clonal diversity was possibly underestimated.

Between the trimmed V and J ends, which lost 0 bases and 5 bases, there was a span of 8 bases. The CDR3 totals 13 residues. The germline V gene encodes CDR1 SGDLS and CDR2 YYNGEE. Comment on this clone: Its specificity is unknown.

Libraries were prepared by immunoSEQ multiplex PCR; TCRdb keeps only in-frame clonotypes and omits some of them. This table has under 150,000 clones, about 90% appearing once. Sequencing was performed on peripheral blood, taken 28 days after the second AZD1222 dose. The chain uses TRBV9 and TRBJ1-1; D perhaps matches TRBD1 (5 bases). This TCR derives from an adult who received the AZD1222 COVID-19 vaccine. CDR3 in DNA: TGTGCCAGCAGCGTAGCAAGGGGTACTGAAGCTTTCTTT. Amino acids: CASSVARGTEAFF.